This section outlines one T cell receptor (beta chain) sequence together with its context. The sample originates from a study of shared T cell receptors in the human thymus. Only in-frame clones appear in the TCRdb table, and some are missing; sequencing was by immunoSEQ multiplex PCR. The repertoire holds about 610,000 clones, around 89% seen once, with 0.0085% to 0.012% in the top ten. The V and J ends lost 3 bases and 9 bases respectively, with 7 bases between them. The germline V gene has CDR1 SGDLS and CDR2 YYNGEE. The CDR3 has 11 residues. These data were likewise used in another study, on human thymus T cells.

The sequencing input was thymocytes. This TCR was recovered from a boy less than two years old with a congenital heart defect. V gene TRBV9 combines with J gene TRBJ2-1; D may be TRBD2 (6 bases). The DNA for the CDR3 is TGTGCCAGCAGCGGGAGGGTTGAGCAGTTCTTC. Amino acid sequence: CASSGRVEQFF.